This section outlines one T cell receptor (beta chain) sequence together with its context. No antigen is known for it. This entry belongs to a study of cytomegalovirus exposure and HLA in healthy donors. Overall study findings and caveats: A later analysis, which compared TCR beta chains of equal frequency, found the HLA-associated ones more clonally expanded. HLA-A and HLA-B allele assignments for most subjects were reportedly predicted accurately using TCR beta sequences.

The ends were cut back, 5 bases at V and 3 bases at J, with 10 bases in the middle. CDR1 and CDR2 from the germline V gene are LNHDA and SQIVND (reference sequence). The CDR3 has 13 residues. The PCR employed 60 Vbeta primers together with 13 Jbeta primers. The table came from immunoSEQ multiplex PCR; TCRdb's copy has only in-frame clones and leaves some out. Here the sample spans some 70,000 clones, approximately 70% being singletons. This chain connects TRBV19 to TRBJ1-1; no definite D call. The sequence was obtained from a male donor in good health and CMV-seropositive. Source material: PBMCs. The CDR3 loop is CASSLNADTEAFF. The CDR3 DNA follows: TGTGCCAGTAGTTTAAACGCGGACACTGAAGCTTTCTTT.